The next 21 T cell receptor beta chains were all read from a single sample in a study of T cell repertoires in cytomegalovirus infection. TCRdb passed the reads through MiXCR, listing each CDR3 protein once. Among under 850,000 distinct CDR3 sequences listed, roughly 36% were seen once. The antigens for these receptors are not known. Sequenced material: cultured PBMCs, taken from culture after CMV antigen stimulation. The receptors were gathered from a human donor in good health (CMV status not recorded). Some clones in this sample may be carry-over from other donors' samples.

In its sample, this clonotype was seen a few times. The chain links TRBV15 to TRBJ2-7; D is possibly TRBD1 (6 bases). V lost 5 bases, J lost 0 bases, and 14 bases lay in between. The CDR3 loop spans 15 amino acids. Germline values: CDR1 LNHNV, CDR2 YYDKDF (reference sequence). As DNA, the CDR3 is TGTGCCACCAGCCTGTCGGTGGGGGCCTCCTACGAGCAGTACTTC. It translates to CATSLSVGASYEQYF. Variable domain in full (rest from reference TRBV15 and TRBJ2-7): DAMVIQNPRYQVTQFGKPVTLSCSQTLNHNVMYWYQQKSSQAPKLLFHYYDKDFNNEADTPDNFQSRRPNTSFCFLDIRSPGLGDTAMYLCATSLSVGASYEQYFGPGTRLTVT.

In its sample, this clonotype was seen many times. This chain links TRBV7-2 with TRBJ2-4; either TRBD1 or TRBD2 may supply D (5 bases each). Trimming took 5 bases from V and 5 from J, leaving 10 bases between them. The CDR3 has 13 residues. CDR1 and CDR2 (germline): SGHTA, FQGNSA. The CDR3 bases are TGTGCCAGCAGCCCGCTGGGGGAAAACATTCAGTACTTC. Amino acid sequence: CASSPLGENIQYF.

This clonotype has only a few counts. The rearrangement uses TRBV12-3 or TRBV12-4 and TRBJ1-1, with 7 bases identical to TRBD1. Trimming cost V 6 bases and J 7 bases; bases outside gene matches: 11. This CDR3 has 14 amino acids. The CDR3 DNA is TGTGCCAGCAGCAGGACAGGTCGGGACAGTGAAGCTTTCTTT. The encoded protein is CASSRTGRDSEAFF.

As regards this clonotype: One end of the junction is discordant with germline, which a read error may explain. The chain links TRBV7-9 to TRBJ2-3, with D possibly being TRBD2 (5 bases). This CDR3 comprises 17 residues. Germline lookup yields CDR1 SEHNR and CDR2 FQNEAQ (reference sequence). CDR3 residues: CARSLSRTAGITDTQYF. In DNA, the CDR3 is TGTGCCAGAAGCTTAAGTCGGACGGCGGGTATCACAGATACGCAGTATTTT.

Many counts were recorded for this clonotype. The DNA of the CDR3 is TGTGCCAGCAGCTTGAGAGAGGACATTCAGTACTTC. Protein: CASSLREDIQYF. This chain joins TRBV7-2 and TRBJ2-4, with D uncertain. The germline V and J ends were trimmed by 3 bases and 8 bases, with 8 bases remaining between them. CDR3 length equals 12 residues. From germline, CDR1 is SGHTA and CDR2 FQGNSA.

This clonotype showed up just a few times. The CDR3 sequence is CASSFPFRGEPDTQYF. The CDR3 coding sequence is TGTGCCAGCAGCTTCCCCTTCAGGGGAGAACCAGATACGCAGTATTTT. This chain links TRBV5-6 with TRBJ2-3; weak D call: TRBD1 (6 bases). The CDR3 sequence is 16 residues long. Trimming left V 2 bases short and J 4 bases short, with 17 bases between. Germline loops: CDR1 SGHDT, CDR2 YYEEEE.

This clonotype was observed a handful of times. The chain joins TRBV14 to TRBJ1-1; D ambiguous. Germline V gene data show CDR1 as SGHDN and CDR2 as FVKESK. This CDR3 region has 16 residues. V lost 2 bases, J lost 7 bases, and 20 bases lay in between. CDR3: CASSQYVLGQWGEAFF. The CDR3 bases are TGTGCCAGCAGCCAATATGTTCTAGGTCAATGGGGTGAAGCTTTCTTT. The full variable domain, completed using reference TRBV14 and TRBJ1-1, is EAGVTQFPSHSVIEKGQTVTLRCDPISGHDNLYWYRRVMGKEIKFLLHFVKESKQDESGMPNNRFLAERTGGTYSTLKVQPAELEDSGVYFCASSQYVLGQWGEAFFGQGTRLTVV.

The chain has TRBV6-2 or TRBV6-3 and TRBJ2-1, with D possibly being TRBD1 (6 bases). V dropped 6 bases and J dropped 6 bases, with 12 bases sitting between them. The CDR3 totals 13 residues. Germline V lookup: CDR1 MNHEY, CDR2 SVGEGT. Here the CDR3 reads CASSQWTANEQFF. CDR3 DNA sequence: TGTGCCAGCAGCCAGTGGACAGCCAATGAGCAGTTCTTC.

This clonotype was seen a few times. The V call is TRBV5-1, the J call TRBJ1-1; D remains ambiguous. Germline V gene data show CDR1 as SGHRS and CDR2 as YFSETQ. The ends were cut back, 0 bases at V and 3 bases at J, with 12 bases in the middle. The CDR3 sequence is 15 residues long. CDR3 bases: TGCGCCAGCAGCTTGGTAGGGCTCCGGGACACTGAAGCTTTCTTT. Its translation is CASSLVGLRDTEAFF.

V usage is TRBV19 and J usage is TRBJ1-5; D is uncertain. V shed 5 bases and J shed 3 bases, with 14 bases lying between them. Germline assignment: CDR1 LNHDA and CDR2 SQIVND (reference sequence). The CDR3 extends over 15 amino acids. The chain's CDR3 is CASSSRDGYNQPQHF. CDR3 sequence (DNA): TGTGCCAGTAGTTCTAGAGACGGATACAATCAGCCCCAGCATTTT.

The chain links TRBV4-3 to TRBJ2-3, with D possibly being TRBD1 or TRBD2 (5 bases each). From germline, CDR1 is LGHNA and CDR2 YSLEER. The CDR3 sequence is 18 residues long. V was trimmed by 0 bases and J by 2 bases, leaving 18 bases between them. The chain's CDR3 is CASSQEDRTLDYTDTQYF. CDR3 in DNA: TGCGCCAGCAGCCAAGAGGACCGGACACTAGACTACACAGATACGCAGTATTTT.

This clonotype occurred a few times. This chain's CDR3 is CASSSPRERGETQYF. The CDR3 DNA reads TGTGCCAGCAGCTCTCCGCGGGAGAGGGGAGAGACCCAGTACTTC. This rearrangement joins TRBV7-6 to TRBJ2-5; 7 nucleotides align to TRBD2. The CDR3 consists of 15 residues. With 4 bases clipped from V and 4 bases from J, the junction kept 9 bases outside the gene matches. CDR1 is SGHVS and CDR2 is FNYEAQ in the germline V gene.

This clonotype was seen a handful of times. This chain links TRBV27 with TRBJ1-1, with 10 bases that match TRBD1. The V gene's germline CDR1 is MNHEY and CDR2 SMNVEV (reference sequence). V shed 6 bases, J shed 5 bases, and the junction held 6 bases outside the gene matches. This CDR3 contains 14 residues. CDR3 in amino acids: CASRVTGGLTEAFF. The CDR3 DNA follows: TGTGCCAGCAGGGTGACAGGGGGCCTAACTGAAGCTTTCTTT.

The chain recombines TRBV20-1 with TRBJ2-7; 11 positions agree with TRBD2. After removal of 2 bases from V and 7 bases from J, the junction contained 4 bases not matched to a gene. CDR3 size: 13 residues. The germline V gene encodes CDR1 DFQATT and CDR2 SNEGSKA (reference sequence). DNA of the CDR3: TGCAGTGCTAGAACTAGCGGGAGAGGTGAGCAGTACTTC. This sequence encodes CSARTSGRGEQYF.

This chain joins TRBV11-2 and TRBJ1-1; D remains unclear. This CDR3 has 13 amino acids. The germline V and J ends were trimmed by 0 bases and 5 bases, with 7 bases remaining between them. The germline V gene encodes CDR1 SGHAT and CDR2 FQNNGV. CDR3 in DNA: TGTGCCAGCAGCTTAGATGGGCAAACTGAAGCTTTCTTT. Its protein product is CASSLDGQTEAFF.

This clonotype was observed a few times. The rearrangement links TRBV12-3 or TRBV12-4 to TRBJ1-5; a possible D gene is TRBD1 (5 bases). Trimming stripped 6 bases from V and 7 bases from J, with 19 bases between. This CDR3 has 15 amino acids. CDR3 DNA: TGTGCCAGCAGACGCGGCGGGACTTCGGGGCAGCCCCAGCATTTT. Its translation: CASRRGGTSGQPQHF.

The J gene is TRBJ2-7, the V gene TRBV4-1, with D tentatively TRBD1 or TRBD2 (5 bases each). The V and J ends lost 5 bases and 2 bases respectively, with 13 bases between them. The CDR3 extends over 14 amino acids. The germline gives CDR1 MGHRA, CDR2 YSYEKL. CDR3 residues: CASSSQRGTYEQYF. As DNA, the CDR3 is TGCGCCAGCAGCTCCCAACGGGGCACCTACGAGCAGTACTTC.

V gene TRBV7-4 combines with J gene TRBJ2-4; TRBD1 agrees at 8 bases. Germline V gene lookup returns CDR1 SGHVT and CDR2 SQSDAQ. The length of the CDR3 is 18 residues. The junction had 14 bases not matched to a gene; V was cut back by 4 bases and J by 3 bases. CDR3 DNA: TGTGCCAGCAGCTGGTTAGCAGGACAGGGAATCGACAAAAACATTCAGTACTTC. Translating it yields CASSWLAGQGIDKNIQYF.

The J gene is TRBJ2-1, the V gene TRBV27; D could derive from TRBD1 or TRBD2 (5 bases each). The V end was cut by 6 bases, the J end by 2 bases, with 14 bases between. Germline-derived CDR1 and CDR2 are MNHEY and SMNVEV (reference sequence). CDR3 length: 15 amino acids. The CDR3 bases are TGTGCCAGCAGAGCCGGGACCGTGGCCTACAATGAGCAGTTCTTC. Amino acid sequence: CASRAGTVAYNEQFF.

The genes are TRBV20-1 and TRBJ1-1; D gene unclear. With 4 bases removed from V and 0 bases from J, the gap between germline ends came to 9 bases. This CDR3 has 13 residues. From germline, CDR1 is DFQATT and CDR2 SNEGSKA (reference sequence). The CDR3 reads CSAKWAVNTEAFF. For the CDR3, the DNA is TGCAGTGCTAAGTGGGCAGTGAACACTGAAGCTTTCTTT.

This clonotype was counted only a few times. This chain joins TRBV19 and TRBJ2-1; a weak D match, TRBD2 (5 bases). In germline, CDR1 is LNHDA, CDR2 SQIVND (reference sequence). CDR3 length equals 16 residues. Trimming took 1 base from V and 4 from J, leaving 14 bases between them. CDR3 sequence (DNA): TGTGCCAGTAGTATAGGGAACGGGATCCTATACAATGAGCAGTTCTTC. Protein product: CASSIGNGILYNEQFF.